The 32 T cell receptor beta chains presented below share a single source sample, sequenced in a study of blood T cell repertoires in COVID-19. Profiling relied on immunoSEQ multiplex PCR, and the TCRdb table lists in-frame clones only, not all of them. Among approximately 150,000 clones listed, roughly 83% were seen once. Source material: peripheral blood. The origin of the receptors is an elderly woman with acute or convalescent COVID-19.

This sequence joins TRBV9 and TRBJ2-1; 7 bases are a match to TRBD2. Germline lookup yields CDR1 SGDLS and CDR2 YYNGEE. This CDR3 has 16 amino acids. V was clipped by 4 bases and J by 2 bases; unmatched bases: 9. In DNA, the CDR3 is TGTGCCAGCAGCCCCGCCAGCGGGGAACCCTACAATGAGCAGTTCTTC. Protein: CASSPASGEPYNEQFF.

The chain recombines TRBV14 with TRBJ1-3; D gene ambiguous. V was pared by 10 bases and J by 0 bases, with 13 bases between. Germline-derived CDR1 and CDR2 are SGHDN and FVKESK. The CDR3 runs to 14 residues. Written as DNA, the CDR3 is TGTGCCACCAATCCGGGTTCCTCTGGAAACACCATATATTTT. This encodes CATNPGSSGNTIYF.

The chain is built from TRBV5-1 and TRBJ2-7; 8 bases are shared with TRBD1. The CDR3 contains 14 residues. V gave up 3 bases and J gave up 4 bases; unmatched junction bases: 6. Germline V gene lookup returns CDR1 SGHRS and CDR2 YFSETQ. Here the CDR3 DNA reads TGCGCCAGCAGCTCGCAGGGGGCTCCTTACGAGCAGTACTTC. It is translated as CASSSQGAPYEQYF. The full variable domain, completed using reference TRBV5-1 and TRBJ2-7, is KAGVTQTPRYLIKTRGQQVTLSCSPISGHRSVSWYQQTPGQGLQFLFEYFSETQRNKGNFPGRFSGRQFSNSRSEMNVSTLELGDSALYLCASSSQGAPYEQYFGPGTRLTVT.

The J gene is TRBJ2-7, the V gene TRBV6-5; the match to TRBD1 covers 7 bases. This CDR3 is 15 amino acids long. CDR1 MNHEY and CDR2 SVGAGI come from the germline V gene. V was pared by 7 bases and J by 3 bases, with 12 bases of the junction left unmatched. In DNA form, the CDR3 reads TGTGCCAGCAATAGCCTATCGACAGGGCTCTACGAGCAGTACTTC. This sequence encodes CASNSLSTGLYEQYF.

CDR3 residues: CASSYGTRGETQYF. The CDR3 DNA reads as TGTGCCAGCAGTTACGGGACTAGGGGAGAGACCCAGTACTTC. J is TRBJ2-5 and V is TRBV6-5; TRBD2 matches at 8 bases. V dropped 2 bases and J dropped 4; count of bases not matched to a gene: 3. Per the germline V gene, CDR1 is MNHEY and CDR2 is SVGAGI. The CDR3 covers 14 residues.

With respect to this clone: In the same sample, other DNA sequences code for this CDR3. The chain is built from TRBV5-1 and TRBJ1-1, with D maybe TRBD1 (5 bases). V lost 4 bases, J lost 1 base, and 11 bases lay in between. The germline V gene encodes CDR1 SGHRS and CDR2 YFSETQ. The CDR3 extends over 14 amino acids. CDR3 sequence reads: CASSLSGANTEAFF. The CDR3 DNA follows: TGCGCCAGCAGCCTATCTGGGGCGAACACTGAAGCTTTCTTT.

This chain connects TRBV4-3 to TRBJ1-6; no clear D gene. V lost 3 bases to trimming and J lost 5 bases, with 11 bases between them. The CDR3 length is 15 residues. Germline loops: CDR1 LGHNA, CDR2 YSLEER. CDR3 region: CASSQDNSNNSPLHF. For the CDR3, the DNA is TGCGCCAGCAGCCAGGATAACAGTAATAATTCACCCCTCCACTTT.

The chain joins TRBV5-1 to TRBJ2-3; 9 positions match TRBD2. The CDR3 has 14 amino acids. Germline loops: CDR1 SGHRS, CDR2 YFSETQ. J gave up 6 bases and V 4 bases, and 6 bases lay outside the gene matches. The CDR3 DNA is TGCGCCAGCAGCCAGGGACTAGCCACCGATACGCAGTATTTT. Protein: CASSQGLATDTQYF. The variable domain in full, with the rest retrieved from reference TRBV5-1 and TRBJ2-3, is KAGVTQTPRYLIKTRGQQVTLSCSPISGHRSVSWYQQTPGQGLQFLFEYFSETQRNKGNFPGRFSGRQFSNSRSEMNVSTLELGDSALYLCASSQGLATDTQYFGPGTRLTVL.

To note about this clone: An end of the junction does not agree with germline; a read error may underlie this. This chain connects TRBV5-1 to TRBJ2-1, with 13 bases fitting TRBD2. Germline V gives CDR1 SGHRS, CDR2 YFSETQ. The CDR3 sequence is 18 residues long. CDR3 coding DNA: TGCGCCCGCAGCTGGGGGAGGGGGACTAGCGGGGCCTACAATGAGCAGTTCTTC. This codes for CARSWGRGTSGAYNEQFF.

The V gene is TRBV11-2, the J gene TRBJ2-1, with 9 bases lining up with TRBD2. Trimming took 0 bases from V and 2 from J; bases not matched to a gene: 2. Germline lookup yields CDR1 SGHAT and CDR2 FQNNGV. The CDR3 runs to 16 residues. The CDR3 DNA reads as TGTGCCAGCAGCTTAGATAGCGGGGGTCCCTACAATGAGCAGTTCTTC. Its translation: CASSLDSGGPYNEQFF.

The count of this clone is one. The CDR3 coding sequence is TGTGCCAGCAGTTATTTAAACTACGAGCAGTACTTC. Translating it yields CASSYLNYEQYF. This chain uses TRBV12-3 or TRBV12-4 with TRBJ2-7, with unresolved D. V was cut by 4 bases and J by 3 bases, with 7 bases left in between. The CDR3 is 12 amino acids.

This clone was seen once. V usage is TRBV15 and J usage is TRBJ1-3; 8 bases are a match to TRBD1. This CDR3 comprises 17 residues. J gave up 2 bases and V 4 bases, and 10 bases lay outside the gene matches. Germline V gene sequence: CDR1 LNHNV, CDR2 YYDKDF (reference sequence). The CDR3: CATSTEPHRGAGNTIYF. DNA for the CDR3: TGTGCCACCAGCACCGAACCGCACAGGGGGGCTGGAAACACCATATATTTT.

The chain uses TRBV6-5 and TRBJ1-6; 7 bases line up with TRBD1. The CDR3 has 15 amino acids. Germline V gene lookup returns CDR1 MNHEY and CDR2 SVGAGI. V lost 6 bases to trimming and J lost 0 bases; unmatched junction nucleotides: 2. The CDR3, as DNA: TGTGCCAGCAGACAGGGGAACTCCTATAATTCACCCCTCCACTTT. Its translation: CASRQGNSYNSPLHF.

The rearrangement uses TRBV3-1 (or the pseudogene TRBV3-2) and TRBJ1-1; D remains ambiguous. Germline V gene data show CDR1 as LGHDT and CDR2 as YNNKEL (reference sequence). V lost 4 bases, J lost 1 base, and 10 bases lay in between. The CDR3 contains 14 residues. The CDR3 spells CASSRSRRNTEAFF. CDR3 nucleotides: TGTGCCAGCAGCCGTAGCCGGAGGAACACTGAAGCTTTCTTT.

The chain combines TRBV7-6 with TRBJ2-6; D unclear. Trimming took off 4 bases at V and 1 base at J, with 5 bases between the two ends. The CDR3 length is 14 residues. CDR1 is SGHVS and CDR2 is FNYEAQ in the germline V gene. The CDR3 reads CASSSHSGANVLTF. CDR3 nucleotides: TGTGCCAGCAGCTCCCATTCTGGGGCCAACGTCCTGACTTTC.

This chain connects TRBV3-1 (or the pseudogene TRBV3-2) to TRBJ1-1; possibly TRBD1 for D (5 bases). V was cut by 4 bases and J by 3 bases, with 9 bases left in between. The CDR3 loop spans 13 amino acids. Germline assignment: CDR1 LGHDT and CDR2 YNNKEL (reference sequence). CDR3 DNA: TGTGCCAGCAGCCTTCCGGGGGACACTGAAGCTTTCTTT. Its protein is CASSLPGDTEAFF.

The V and J genes are TRBV4-2 and TRBJ1-2; D gene unclear. With 0 bases removed from V and 8 bases from J, the gap between germline ends came to 16 bases. This CDR3 contains 15 residues. The V gene's germline CDR1 is LGHNA and CDR2 YNFKEQ. CDR3 loop: CASSQEVPPAGGYTF. The CDR3 DNA reads TGTGCCAGCAGCCAAGAAGTTCCCCCGGCAGGCGGCTACACCTTC.

The chain combines TRBV30 with TRBJ2-1; 10 bases line up with TRBD2. The junction had 3 bases not matched to a gene; V was cut back by 3 bases and J by 4 bases. The CDR3 is 14 residues long. Germline lookup yields CDR1 GTSNPN and CDR2 SVGIG (reference sequence). For the CDR3, the DNA is TGTGCCTGGAGAGTAGCGGGGGGTTACAATGAGCAGTTCTTC. Its translation: CAWRVAGGYNEQFF.

This clone was counted between two and nine times. The V and J genes are TRBV7-9 and TRBJ2-7; 13 bases agree with TRBD2. The germline CDR1 and CDR2 sequences are SEHNR and FQNEAQ (reference sequence). Unmatched junction bases numbered 1, after V lost 1 base and J lost 4 bases. CDR3 length: 15 amino acids. The CDR3 is CASSLVTSGRYEQYF. The DNA for the CDR3 is TGTGCCAGCAGCTTAGTGACTAGCGGGAGGTACGAGCAGTACTTC.

The rearrangement joins TRBV11-3 to TRBJ2-5, with D perhaps matching TRBD1 (5 bases). CDR1 is SGHNT and CDR2 is YENEEA in the germline V gene. The CDR3 covers 13 residues. V was pared by 6 bases and J by 1 base, with 9 bases between. The CDR3 region has the DNA TGTGCCAGCAGTCGACAGTTCCAAGAGACCCAGTACTTC. Protein product: CASSRQFQETQYF.

The chain links TRBV24-1 to TRBJ2-1, with 7 nucleotides matching TRBD2. The germline CDR1 and CDR2 sequences are KGHDR and SFDVKD. This CDR3 region has 13 residues. V trimming: 12 bases; J trimming: 2 bases; junction bases outside the gene matches: 6. The CDR3 reads CAVGGTTYNEQFF. The CDR3 DNA follows: TGTGCCGTCGGGGGGACCACCTACAATGAGCAGTTCTTC.

This clone has a single count. The rearrangement uses TRBV5-1 and TRBJ2-7; the D gene is possibly TRBD1 (5 bases). Trimming shortened V by 0 bases and J by 6 bases, and 13 bases separated the two germline ends. CDR3 length: 14 residues. Germline V gene data show CDR1 as SGHRS and CDR2 as YFSETQ. The CDR3 DNA is TGCGCCAGCAGCTTGGGGACAAACTCTGGCGAGCAGTACTTC. This translates into CASSLGTNSGEQYF.

The gene calls are TRBV11-3 and TRBJ1-1; 9 bases agree with TRBD1. Germline CDR1 is SGHNT and CDR2 is YENEEA. This CDR3 region has 14 residues. After removal of 5 bases from V and 4 bases from J, the junction contained 5 bases not matched to a gene. The CDR3 is CASSPRQGGTEAFF. The CDR3 coding sequence is TGTGCCAGCAGCCCGCGACAGGGGGGCACTGAAGCTTTCTTT.

The chain recombines TRBV7-8 with TRBJ2-7, with D perhaps TRBD2 (7 bases). V lost 2 bases, J lost 3 bases, and 11 bases lay in between. Per the germline V gene, CDR1 is SGHVS and CDR2 is FQNEAQ. This CDR3 has 14 residues. CDR3: CASSLRGAFYEQYF. The DNA for the CDR3 is TGTGCCAGCAGCTTACGGGGGGCCTTCTACGAGCAGTACTTC.

This clone occurred a few times. V usage is TRBV5-1 and J usage is TRBJ2-2; the match to TRBD2 covers 8 bases. The CDR3 extends over 14 amino acids. The J segment lost 4 bases and the V segment lost 6 bases, leaving 5 bases of the junction unmatched. Germline CDR1 reads SGHRS; CDR2 reads YFSETQ. In DNA form, the CDR3 reads TGCGCCAGCATGAGTAGCGGGACCACCGGGGAGCTGTTTTTT. Its protein product is CASMSSGTTGELFF. Full variable domain (outside the CDR3, taken from reference TRBV5-1 and TRBJ2-2): KAGVTQTPRYLIKTRGQQVTLSCSPISGHRSVSWYQQTPGQGLQFLFEYFSETQRNKGNFPGRFSGRQFSNSRSEMNVSTLELGDSALYLCASMSSGTTGELFFGEGSRLTVL.

The chain is built from TRBV5-4 and TRBJ2-3; the match to TRBD1 covers 11 bases. Germline trimming cut 2 bases from V and 5 bases from J; bases unmatched to any gene: 4. The CDR3 totals 15 residues. CDR1 SGHNT and CDR2 YYREEE come from the germline V gene (reference sequence). The CDR3 region is CASSFRTGGVDTQYF. The CDR3 DNA sequence: TGTGCCAGCAGCTTCCGGACAGGGGGCGTAGATACGCAGTATTTT.

This clone was observed a few times. The CDR3 nucleotides read TGCAGCGTCCACGGCCGGGACAGGGCTTTGGAGACCCAGTACTTC. Translated: CSVHGRDRALETQYF. The chain couples TRBV29-1 to TRBJ2-5; 9 nucleotides agree with TRBD1. V lost 6 bases and J lost 5; bases outside the gene matches: 13. Germline-derived CDR1 and CDR2 are SQVTM and ANQGSEA. The CDR3 contains 15 residues.

The V gene is TRBV29-1, the J gene TRBJ1-2; D is undetermined. The germline V gene has CDR1 SQVTM and CDR2 ANQGSEA. V lost 6 bases to trimming and J lost 8 bases, with 16 bases between them. The CDR3 contains 12 residues. Here the CDR3 DNA reads TGCAGCGTCGCGAGCCTGCGATCCGGCTACACCTTC. As protein: CSVASLRSGYTF.

This clone was seen a few times. V is TRBV7-6 and J is TRBJ2-1; 7 positions match TRBD2. Trimming took 0 bases from V and 6 from J; bases not matched to a gene: 8. This CDR3 comprises 16 residues. The germline V gene encodes CDR1 SGHVS and CDR2 FNYEAQ. In nucleotides, the CDR3 is TGTGCCAGCAGCTTAGCGCCACCGACTAGCCCCAATGAGCAGTTCTTC. This gives the protein CASSLAPPTSPNEQFF.

This clone was picked up a small number of times. The rearrangement links TRBV7-8 to TRBJ2-5, with D tentatively TRBD2 (5 bases). CDR1 is SGHVS, CDR2 FQNEAQ, per germline. This CDR3 has 13 amino acids. Trimming cost V 8 bases and J 7 bases, with 17 bases left between them. The CDR3 loop reads CASGGRTSGTQYF. The CDR3 DNA is TGTGCCAGCGGAGGCAGAACGAGTGGGACCCAGTACTTC.

This sequence joins TRBV29-1 and TRBJ1-1; no definite D call. This CDR3 has 11 residues. The germline CDR1 and CDR2 sequences are SQVTM and ANQGSEA. V gave up 6 bases and J gave up 11 bases, with 16 bases separating them. The CDR3, as DNA: TGCAGCGTGGCTGAGACCGGAGGCGCTTTCTTT. This translates into CSVAETGGAFF.

V usage is TRBV9 and J usage is TRBJ2-3, with D possibly TRBD1 on 5 matching bases. Germline V gene lookup returns CDR1 SGDLS and CDR2 YYNGEE. The CDR3 runs 15 residues. Trimming removed 0 bases at V and 0 bases at J, with 8 bases between. DNA of the CDR3: TGTGCCAGCAGCGTAGAAGGGGCTAGCACAGATACGCAGTATTTT. Translated: CASSVEGASTDTQYF.